Listed below are T cell receptor beta chains from one sample, sequenced in a study of T-cell reconstitution after alpha-beta-depleted transplantation in children. TCRdb reprocessed the PCR reads via MiXCR and lists one record per CDR3 protein. Altogether about 230,000 distinct CDR3 sequences are present, 8% to 10% being singletons, with the ten largest covering about 6.2%. Here the sequenced sample was PBMCs from the stem cell graft donor, taken from the stem cell graft. The receptors here all came from a human donor who donated a stem cell graft to a child with acute lymphoblastic leukemia. CDR3s include the opening cysteine and the closing phenylalanine or tryptophan. Fields, in order: D gene, V gene, clone size, J gene, CDR3 DNA, CDR3 protein. The D gene is left open where the match is weak. Only part of the rows carry a size: once, few, many, or a class if the clone is expanded.

>.|TRBV20-1|.|TRBJ1-1
TGCAGTGCCGAAACCGACAGATTCTTCATGAACACTGAAGCTTTCTTT
CSAETDRFFMNTEAFF
>.|TRBV7-2|.|TRBJ2-5
TGTGCCAGCAGCTTAGTTGGAGGGGGAGTGGCGGAGACCCAGTACTTC
CASSLVGGGVAETQYF
>.|TRBV5-1|many|TRBJ2-3
TGCGCCAGCAGCAGCGAGAACAGGGCCGGGGCAGATACGCAGTATTTT
CASSSENRAGADTQYF
>TRBD2|TRBV13|many|TRBJ2-1
TGTGCCAGCAGCTCCGTGGGCGGGGGACCCTCCTACAATGAGCAGTTCTTC
CASSSVGGGPSYNEQFF
>.|TRBV7-2|.|TRBJ1-3
TGTGCCAGCAGCTTACCCCCGTTTGCTGGAAACACCATATATTTT
CASSLPPFAGNTIYF
>.|TRBV29-1|few|TRBJ2-4
TGCAGCGTCTTAGAGAGGACCAAAAACATTCAGTACTTC
CSVLERTKNIQYF
>.|TRBV10-3|.|TRBJ2-2
TGTACCATCAGCAGGACCGGGGAGCTGTTTTTT
CTISRTGELFF
>TRBD1|TRBV27|few|TRBJ2-6
TGTGCCAGCAGTTGGGTGGGACAGGGCTTCTCTGGGGCCAACGTCCTGACTTTC
CASSWVGQGFSGANVLTF
>TRBD2|TRBV24-1|few|TRBJ2-1
TGTGCCACCAGTGCTTCGGGAGGCACAATCTCCTACAATGAGCAGTTCTTC
CATSASGGTISYNEQFF
>.|TRBV11-2|.|TRBJ1-2
TGTGCCAGCAGCATGAAATACCGGGCTCTGAGAGAAGGCTACACCTTC
CASSMKYRALREGYTF
>TRBD1|TRBV7-2|many|TRBJ2-4
TGTGCCAGCAGCTTAGCCCAGGGGGCGGGCATTCAGTACTTC
CASSLAQGAGIQYF
>TRBD2|TRBV11-2|few|TRBJ2-1
TGTGCCAGCAGCTCACCTAATAGGGGCGGGGGGTCCTACAATGAGCAGTTCTTC
CASSSPNRGGGSYNEQFF
>.|TRBV30|few|TRBJ2-1
TGTGCCTGGAGTAATAATGGGAATGAGCAGTTCTTC
CAWSNNGNEQFF
>TRBD1|TRBV6-1|.|TRBJ1-6
TGTGCCAGCACTAAGACAGGGCAATGGTCACCCCTCCACTTT
CASTKTGQWSPLHF
>.|TRBV5-1|.|TRBJ1-1
TGCGCCAGCAGCCGGGGGGACCGGGAGAAGTTGAACACTGAAGCTTTCTTT
CASSRGDREKLNTEAFF
>.|TRBV5-1|many|TRBJ1-2
TGCGCCAGCAGCTTGAAACGGGGAACGGACGGCTACACCTTC
CASSLKRGTDGYTF
>TRBD1|TRBV7-8|.|TRBJ2-7
TGTGCCAGCAGCCCACCCGGGACAGCCTACGAGCAGTACTTC
CASSPPGTAYEQYF
>TRBD1|TRBV10-1|many|TRBJ2-3
TGCGCCAGCAGTGAGCCGACCGATGAGACAGGGTGGTCCCCAGATACGCAGTATTTT
CASSEPTDETGWSPDTQYF
>.|TRBV5-1|many|TRBJ1-1
TGCGCCAGCAGTACCCGGGAAGGCACTGAAGCTTTCTTT
CASSTREGTEAFF
>.|TRBV25-1|.|TRBJ2-3
TGTGCCAGCAGTGAAATATCTGGCGTTGGCGGCACAGATACGCAGTATTTT
CASSEISGVGGTDTQYF
>TRBD2|TRBV19|.|TRBJ2-5
TGTGCCAGTAGTTCCTTGACTAGCGGGGGTCACCAAGAGACCCAGTACTTC
CASSSLTSGGHQETQYF
>.|TRBV5-5|.|TRBJ1-5
TGTGCCAGCAGCTTATCTGCCCAGGGGAGCAATCAGCCCCAGCATTTT
CASSLSAQGSNQPQHF
>TRBD1|TRBV3-1|.|TRBJ2-5
TGTGCCAGCAGCCATCCCCGGGACAGAGTCCAAGAGACCCAGTACTTC
CASSHPRDRVQETQYF
>.|TRBV6-2/TRBV6-3|many|TRBJ2-1
TGTGCCAGTACTGGAGACAGCGTCTACAATGAGCAGTTCTTC
CASTGDSVYNEQFF
>TRBD1|TRBV29-1|many|TRBJ1-2
TGCAGCGTCTATCGGCCGGGACAGGGAATAGCTAACTATGGCTACACCTTC
CSVYRPGQGIANYGYTF
>.|TRBV7-9|many|TRBJ2-5
TGTGCCAGCAGCCTCGACCGGACAGTGGGCCTAGAGACCCAGTACTTC
CASSLDRTVGLETQYF
>.|TRBV5-1|many|TRBJ1-2
TGCGCCAGCAGCTTGGACAGAATTAACTATGGCTACACCTTC
CASSLDRINYGYTF
>TRBD1|TRBV10-3|.|TRBJ1-2
TGTGCCATCAGCAAGGACAGGGGAAGGATTGGCTACACCTTC
CAISKDRGRIGYTF
>TRBD1|TRBV6-2/TRBV6-3|few|TRBJ2-7
TGTGCCAGCAGTACCCCCGGGACAGGCTACGAGCAGTACTTC
CASSTPGTGYEQYF
>.|TRBV4-1|many|TRBJ1-2
TGCGCCAGCAGCCAAGATCCTTCGGGGGGGACCAACTATGGCTACACCTTC
CASSQDPSGGTNYGYTF
>TRBD2|TRBV29-1|.|TRBJ2-5
TGCAGCGTTGAACAGACTAGCCGAGAGACCCAGTACTTC
CSVEQTSRETQYF
>.|TRBV2|.|TRBJ1-5
TGTGCCAGCAGTGACGGGACGACACGCCCGGGGCCCCAGCATTTT
CASSDGTTRPGPQHF
>.|TRBV20-1|many|TRBJ1-6
TGCAGTGCAACGCAGAGAGAGAGCAATTCACCCCTCCACTTT
CSATQRESNSPLHF
>.|TRBV29-1|many|TRBJ2-5
TGCAGCGCTGCCCCGGGGGGCGCGGCAGAGACCCAGTACTTC
CSAAPGGAAETQYF
>TRBD2|TRBV4-3|many|TRBJ2-1
TGCGCCAGCAGCCAAGGGACTAGCGGGCAAGGTGAGCAGTTCTTC
CASSQGTSGQGEQFF
>.|TRBV10-3|many|TRBJ1-5
TGTGCCGGGGCGTACAGCAACAATCAGCCCCAGCATTTT
CAGAYSNNQPQHF
>.|TRBV5-1|many|TRBJ2-2
TGCGCCAGCAGCTCAGGGAGCCCTAACACCGGGGAGCTGTTTTTT
CASSSGSPNTGELFF
>.|TRBV27|.|TRBJ2-7
TGTGCCAGCAGTTTAAGGGGACCAACTAGCTCCTACGAGCAGTACTTC
CASSLRGPTSSYEQYF
>TRBD1|TRBV5-5|many|TRBJ2-2
TGTGCCAGCAGCGCGGACAGGGGGCTTCCCGGGGAGCTGTTTTTT
CASSADRGLPGELFF
>.|TRBV5-1|many|TRBJ2-7
TGCGCCAGCAGCATACCCGGCAGGGGAAGGTACGAGCAGTACTTC
CASSIPGRGRYEQYF
>.|TRBV5-1|.|TRBJ1-2
TGCGCCAGCTCCGGGACATTGGATGGCTACACCTTC
CASSGTLDGYTF
>.|TRBV6-2/TRBV6-3|.|TRBJ2-6
TGTGCCAGCAGTCGACAAAAGGGATGGGGCTCTGGGGCCAACGTCCTGACTTTC
CASSRQKGWGSGANVLTF
>.|TRBV12-5|few|TRBJ2-3
TGTGCTAGTGGAAAAGCCCGACAGTATGACTCCGCAGATACGCAGTATTTT
CASGKARQYDSADTQYF
>TRBD1|TRBV6-2/TRBV6-3|.|TRBJ2-1
TGTGCCGTCGCTCCGGGACAGAGTATCAATGAGCAGTTCTTC
CAVAPGQSINEQFF
>.|TRBV9|many|TRBJ1-1
TGTGCCAGCAGCGTATTTACGGTCGGGCCCAACGCCCGGGCTTTCTTT
CASSVFTVGPNARAFF
>.|TRBV7-2|few|TRBJ2-3
TGTGCCAGCACCCAAGGGCGCACAGATACGCAGTATTTT
CASTQGRTDTQYF
>TRBD1|TRBV5-6|.|TRBJ1-2
TGTGCCAGCAGCGCTCCCGGGACAGGGGATGGCTACACCTTC
CASSAPGTGDGYTF
>TRBD1|TRBV7-2|many|TRBJ1-1
TGTGCCAGCAGCTTAGGGGACAGGAAGAACACTGAAGCTTTCTTT
CASSLGDRKNTEAFF
>.|TRBV7-9|many|TRBJ1-1
TGTGCCAGCAGGGGGGACCGAAGAGGAATGAACACTGAAGCTTTCTTT
CASRGDRRGMNTEAFF
>.|TRBV19|many|TRBJ2-7
TGTGCCAGTAGTTTCAGTAACGAGCAGTACTTC
CASSFSNEQYF
>TRBD1|TRBV12-3/TRBV12-4|many|TRBJ1-6
TGTGCCAGCAGTCCTGGACAGGGCTCCTATAATTCACCCCTCCACTTT
CASSPGQGSYNSPLHF
>.|TRBV6-5|few|TRBJ2-1
TGTGCCAGCAGTTCCCTCTCGGGAAGCTCCTACAATGAGCAGTTCTTC
CASSSLSGSSYNEQFF
>.|TRBV2|.|TRBJ2-1
TGTGCCAGCAGTGAAGGGGGGGGGCCCTACAATGAGCAGTTCTTC
CASSEGGGPYNEQFF
>.|TRBV4-1|.|TRBJ2-4
TGCGCCAGCAGCCAAGCCCTTGTTCTAGCCAAAAACATTCAGTACTTC
CASSQALVLAKNIQYF
>TRBD2|TRBV5-1|.|TRBJ2-3
TGCGCCAGCACCAGACGATCGGGACTAGGGTCCCTGAGGACAGATACGCAGTATTTT
CASTRRSGLGSLRTDTQYF